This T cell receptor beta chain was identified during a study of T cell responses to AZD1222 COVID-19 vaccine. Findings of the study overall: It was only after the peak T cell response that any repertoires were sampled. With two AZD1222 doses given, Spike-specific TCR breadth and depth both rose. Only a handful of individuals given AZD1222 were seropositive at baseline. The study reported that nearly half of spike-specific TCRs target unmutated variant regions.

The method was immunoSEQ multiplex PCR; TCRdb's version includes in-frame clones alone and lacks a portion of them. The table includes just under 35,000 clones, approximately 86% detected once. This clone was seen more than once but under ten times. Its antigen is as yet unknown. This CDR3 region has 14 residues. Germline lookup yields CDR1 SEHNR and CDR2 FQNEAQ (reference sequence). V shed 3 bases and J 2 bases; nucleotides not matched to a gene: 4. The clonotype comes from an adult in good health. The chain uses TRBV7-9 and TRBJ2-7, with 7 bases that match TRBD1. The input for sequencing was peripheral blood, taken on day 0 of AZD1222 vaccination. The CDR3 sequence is CASSLGQQPYEQYF. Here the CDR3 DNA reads TGTGCCAGCAGCTTGGGACAGCAACCCTACGAGCAGTACTTC. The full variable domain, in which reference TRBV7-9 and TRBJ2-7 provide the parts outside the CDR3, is DTGVSQNPRHKITKRGQNVTFRCDPISEHNRLYWYRQTLGQGPEFLTYFQNEAQLEKSRLLSDRFSAERPKGSFSTLEIQRTEQGDSAMYLCASSLGQQPYEQYFGPGTRLTVT.